The rows below give T cell receptor beta chains drawn from one sample of a study of blood T cell repertoires in COVID-19. The table came from immunoSEQ multiplex PCR; TCRdb's copy has only in-frame clones and leaves some out. The table includes 350,000 or so clones, 85% to 90% detected once. Sequencing was performed on PBMCs or T cells enriched from blood (not recorded which). The receptors originated from a woman between 25 and 40 years old who had been exposed to COVID-19. Each CDR3 is given with its conserved first and last residue. D genes are given only for firm matches. Clone size is given for some rows only: seen once, a few or many times, or a class if the clone is expanded.

d_call	v_call	j_call	clone_size	cdr3_nt	cdr3_aa
-	TRBV29-1	TRBJ1-1	-	TGCAGCGTTGTACCTCCAGGGAAGACTGAAGCTTTCTTT	CSVVPPGKTEAFF
TRBD2	TRBV27	TRBJ2-3	-	TGTGCCAGCACCCAATTCGCTCGAAGGGACTACCTCACAGATACGCAGTATTTT	CASTQFARRDYLTDTQYF
-	TRBV29-1	TRBJ2-2	-	TGCAGCTTTACGCAGGTCCTGCTAGGGGAGCTGTTTTTT	CSFTQVLLGELFF
-	TRBV5-4	TRBJ1-3	-	TGTGCCAGCAGCGATCAGACAGGCCTCGGAAACACCATATATTTT	CASSDQTGLGNTIYF
TRBD2	TRBV11-3	TRBJ2-1	-	TGTGCCAGCAGCCTTGGGGTAGCGGGTTGGAATGAGCAGTTCTTC	CASSLGVAGWNEQFF
TRBD1	TRBV18	TRBJ1-4	-	TGTGCCAGCTCACCGAGGACAGGGCTTAATGAAAAACTGTTTTTT	CASSPRTGLNEKLFF
TRBD1	TRBV29-1	TRBJ1-4	-	TGCAGCGCCCTCTCGAAGCGGACAGGGGGCAAAAGGAATGAAAAACTGTTTTTT	CSALSKRTGGKRNEKLFF
-	TRBV6-4	TRBJ2-2	once	TGTGCCAGCAGTGTATCTACCACCGGGGAGCTGTTTTTT	CASSVSTTGELFF
TRBD2	TRBV11-3	TRBJ2-3	-	TGTGCCAGCAGCTTAGACCCCTCTAGCGGGGCCCTGAATACGCAGTATTTT	CASSLDPSSGALNTQYF
TRBD1	TRBV11-2	TRBJ2-7	-	TGTGCCAGCAGCTTTGGGACAGACCGGGAGCAGTACTTC	CASSFGTDREQYF
-	TRBV6-1	TRBJ2-5	-	TGTGCCAGCAGTGGTGAGATCGCTAGCGACCAAGAGACCCAGTACTTC	CASSGEIASDQETQYF
TRBD1	TRBV5-1	TRBJ1-2	-	TGCGCCAGCAGCCCCCTAATTACCGGGACAGGGGACTACACCTTC	CASSPLITGTGDYTF
-	TRBV28	TRBJ2-7	-	TGTGCCAGCAGTTTAATAGCGAAGAGTAACTCCTACGAGCAGTACTTC	CASSLIAKSNSYEQYF
TRBD1	TRBV18	TRBJ1-1	-	TGTGCCAGCTCACCGGGAACAGGGGGGATGGAGGGTACTGAAGCTTTCTTT	CASSPGTGGMEGTEAFF
-	TRBV4-1	TRBJ2-7	-	TGCGCCAGCAGCCAAGATCCAGCGGTCTACGAGCAGTACTTC	CASSQDPAVYEQYF
-	TRBV21-1	TRBJ1-5	-	TGTGCCAGCAGCAGGCCGGGACAGGGGGATCAGCCCCAGCATTTT	CASSRPGQGDQPQHF
-	TRBV4-1	TRBJ1-1	few	TGCGCCAGCAGCCAACCCCTCGCCAGGGATCCAACCCCGAACACTGAAGCTTTCTTT	CASSQPLARDPTPNTEAFF
TRBD1	TRBV27	TRBJ1-1	-	TGTGCCAGCGAAGCGCAGGGGGTCGGCACTGAAGCTTTCTTT	CASEAQGVGTEAFF
-	TRBV18	TRBJ2-3	-	TGTGCCAGCTCACCACCTACGGGCACAGATACGCAGTATTTT	CASSPPTGTDTQYF
-	TRBV3-1/TRBV3-2	TRBJ1-1	-	TGTGCCAGCAGCCAAGTCGCCCGGGGAGCAGTAAACACTGAAGCTTTCTTT	CASSQVARGAVNTEAFF
TRBD2	TRBV7-3	TRBJ2-3	-	TGTGCCAGCAGCTCCCCGCCGGGCGGGAGTACAGATACGCAGTATTTT	CASSSPPGGSTDTQYF
-	TRBV24-1	TRBJ2-5	-	TGTGCCACCAGTGACCCTACAGGAAACCAAGAGACCCAGTACTTC	CATSDPTGNQETQYF
-	TRBV6-5	TRBJ1-6	once	TGTGCCAGCAGTCCCGGGAGACTTAATTCACCCCTCCACTTT	CASSPGRLNSPLHF
TRBD1	TRBV15	TRBJ1-6	-	TGTGCCACCAGCAGAGATGGGGCAGGGGGGACTTCACCCCTCCACTTT	CATSRDGAGGTSPLHF
-	TRBV10-3	TRBJ1-1	-	TGTGCCATCAGTGATCCGGGACTGCAAGCAGGAGCTTTCTTT	CAISDPGLQAGAFF
-	TRBV10-1	TRBJ2-5	-	TGCGCCAGCAGTCCAGGGCGAGAGACCCAGTACTTC	CASSPGRETQYF
TRBD1	TRBV19	TRBJ1-2	few	TGTGCCAGTAGTACCAGGGACAGCAACTATGGCTACACCTTC	CASSTRDSNYGYTF
TRBD2	TRBV9	TRBJ2-1	once	TGTGCCAGCAGCGTAGAGCCTAGCGGTGGGCATGAGCAGTTCTTC	CASSVEPSGGHEQFF
-	TRBV7-9	TRBJ2-1	-	TGTGCCAGTACCCCTAGCAGATCGAATGAGCAGTTCTTC	CASTPSRSNEQFF
TRBD2	TRBV3-1/TRBV3-2	TRBJ2-3	-	TGTGCCAGCAGCCAAAGACTAGCGACAGATACGCAGTATTTT	CASSQRLATDTQYF
TRBD1	TRBV30	TRBJ1-5	few	TGTGCCTGGAGTGTAGGGCAGGGGGTGTTTCAGCCCCAGCATTTT	CAWSVGQGVFQPQHF
-	TRBV28	TRBJ2-7	-	TGTGCCAGCAGTTTTACGCAGGGGTCCTACGAGCAGTACTTC	CASSFTQGSYEQYF
-	TRBV7-7	TRBJ2-1	-	TGTGCCAGCAGCCCAGTTCAGGGTAATGAGCAGTTCTTC	CASSPVQGNEQFF
TRBD1	TRBV11-3	TRBJ2-5	-	TGTGCCAGCAGCGCTTACCAAGAACAGGGGGCAGGAGAGACCCAGTACTTC	CASSAYQEQGAGETQYF
-	TRBV15	TRBJ2-5	-	TGTGCCACCAGCAGAGCCACTTGGGCGGGAGAGACCCAGTACTTC	CATSRATWAGETQYF
TRBD2	TRBV10-1	TRBJ2-3	-	TGCGCCAGCTCACTGACGGGAGGGCCGGCTGATACGCAGTATTTT	CASSLTGGPADTQYF
-	TRBV3-1/TRBV3-2	TRBJ2-3	-	TGTGCCAGCAGCCCCTCCACAGATACGCAGTATTTT	CASSPSTDTQYF
TRBD1	TRBV15	TRBJ2-1	-	TGTGCCACCAGTGGGGACAGGGCTTACAATGAGCAGTTCTTC	CATSGDRAYNEQFF
-	TRBV6-5	TRBJ1-3	-	TGTGCCAGCAGTTGGACACCCCCGGCCGGAAACACCATATATTTT	CASSWTPPAGNTIYF
TRBD2	TRBV3-1/TRBV3-2	TRBJ2-1	-	TGTGCCAGCAGCCCAAAGGTGTCTAGCGGGAGGAGTGATGAGCAGTTCTTC	CASSPKVSSGRSDEQFF
-	TRBV12-3/TRBV12-4	TRBJ1-2	-	TGTGCCAGCAGTTTCGCAGGGGATGGCTACACCTTC	CASSFAGDGYTF
TRBD1	TRBV7-9	TRBJ1-1	once	TGTGCCAGCAGCCCGTTGGGGACAGCTAACACTGAAGCTTTCTTT	CASSPLGTANTEAFF
TRBD2	TRBV2	TRBJ2-1	-	TGTGCCAGCAGACCGACTAGCAGCAATGAGCAGTTCTTC	CASRPTSSNEQFF
TRBD1	TRBV27	TRBJ2-7	-	TGTGCCAGCAGACCCGGACAGGGGAGAAGAGGCGAGCAGTACTTC	CASRPGQGRRGEQYF
-	TRBV2	TRBJ1-6	-	TGTGCCAGCCAACCCCAGGGCTCACCCCTCCACTTT	CASQPQGSPLHF
-	TRBV30	TRBJ1-2	once	TGTGCCTGGAGTGTAGGGGCCCCCGCAGGGTTC	CAWSVGAPAGF
TRBD2	TRBV7-3	TRBJ2-2	-	TGTGCCAGCAGCCCCTTGGGTAGCGGGAGGACTTACACCGGGGAGCTGTTTTTT	CASSPLGSGRTYTGELFF
-	TRBV15	TRBJ2-5	-	TGTGCCACCCCTTACAGGGATGCGGAGACCCAGTACTTC	CATPYRDAETQYF
TRBD1	TRBV7-2	TRBJ1-2	-	TGTGCCAGCAGCTCCGACAGGGTGGGGGGCTACACCTTC	CASSSDRVGGYTF
-	TRBV6-5	TRBJ2-3	-	TGTGCCAGCAGTTACTCGGGGCTATACACAGATACGCAGTATTTT	CASSYSGLYTDTQYF
-	TRBV19	TRBJ1-1	-	TGTGCCAGTATTCGGAACACTGAAGCTTTCTTT	CASIRNTEAFF
-	TRBV10-3	TRBJ2-3	-	TGTGCTACTATGTGGACAGATACGCAGTATTTT	CATMWTDTQYF
-	TRBV12-3/TRBV12-4	TRBJ1-1	-	TGTGCCAGCAGACAGGGTTTAGGTGAAGCTTTCTTT	CASRQGLGEAFF
-	TRBV10-3	TRBJ2-2	-	TGTGCCATCGGTCTGCAATCTACCTCTACCGGGGAGCTGTTTTTT	CAIGLQSTSTGELFF